One T cell receptor beta chain is described in this entry. This CDR3 spans 15 amino acids. Trimming removed 3 bases from V and 7 bases from J; junction bases left unmatched: 9. Germline-derived CDR1 and CDR2 are LNHDA and SQIVND (reference sequence). Generated by immunoSEQ multiplex PCR, the TCRdb table keeps only in-frame clones and is missing some. The sample has around 120,000 clones, about 88% seen once. The data were taken from a study of T cell responses to AZD1222 COVID-19 vaccine. The chain uses TRBV19 and TRBJ2-1; 7 nucleotides agree with TRBD1. The receptor comes from an adult in good health. Sequenced material: peripheral blood, taken on day 0 of AZD1222 vaccination. CDR3 in DNA: TGTGCCAGTAGTATGGGGGCAGGGGGTCGGAATGAGCAGTTCTTC. Translating gives CASSMGAGGRNEQFF.